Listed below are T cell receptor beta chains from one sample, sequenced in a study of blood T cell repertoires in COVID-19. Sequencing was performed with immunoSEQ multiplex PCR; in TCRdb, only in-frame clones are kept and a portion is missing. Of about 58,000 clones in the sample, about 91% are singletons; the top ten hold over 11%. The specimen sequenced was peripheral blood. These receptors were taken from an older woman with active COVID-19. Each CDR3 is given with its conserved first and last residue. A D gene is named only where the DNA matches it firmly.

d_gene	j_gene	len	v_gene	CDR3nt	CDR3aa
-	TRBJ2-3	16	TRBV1	TGCACCAGCAGCCAAGTGAGTACTAGCGGGGGAGATACGCAGTATTTT	CTSSQVSTSGGDTQYF
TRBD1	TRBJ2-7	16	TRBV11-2	TGTGCCAGCAGTCCGGGACAGGGGAAGGCCTCCTACGAGCAGTACTTC	CASSPGQGKASYEQYF
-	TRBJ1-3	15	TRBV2	TGTGCCAGCAGTGGCCCGGACAACTCTGGAAACACCATATATTTT	CASSGPDNSGNTIYF
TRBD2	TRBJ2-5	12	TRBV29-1	TGCAGCGTTGCGTCTAGCGGCGAGACCCAGTACTTC	CSVASSGETQYF
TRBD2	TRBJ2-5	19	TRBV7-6	TGTGCCAGCAGCTCCTCTTTTCGACTAGCGGGGGGCCCAAAGGAGACCCAGTACTTC	CASSSSFRLAGGPKETQYF
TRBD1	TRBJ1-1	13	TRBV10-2	TGCGCCAGCAGGATAACAGGGGCCACTGAAGCTTTCTTT	CASRITGATEAFF
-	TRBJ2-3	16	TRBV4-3	TGCGCCAGCAGCCAAGGGGAGCGGCTACTGGCAGGTACGCAGTATTTT	CASSQGERLLAGTQYF
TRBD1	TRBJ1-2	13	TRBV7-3	TGTGCCAGCAGCCCCGACAGGGGCCAAGGCTACACCTTC	CASSPDRGQGYTF
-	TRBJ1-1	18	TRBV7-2	TGTGCCAGCAGCTTAGATCACAATGGGCTCGGGATTTACACTGAAGCTTTCTTT	CASSLDHNGLGIYTEAFF
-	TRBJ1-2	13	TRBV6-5	TGTGCCAGCAGTTACAATGAGGGCTATGGCTACACCTTC	CASSYNEGYGYTF
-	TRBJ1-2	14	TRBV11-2	TGTGCCAGCAGCTTCAACGCAGGGTCCTATGGCTACACCTTC	CASSFNAGSYGYTF
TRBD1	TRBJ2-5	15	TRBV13	TGTGCCAGCAGCCTAGGACAGGGGGGCCAAGAGACCCAGTACTTC	CASSLGQGGQETQYF
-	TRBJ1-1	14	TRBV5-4	TGTGCCAGCAGCTTAGGCGGATCCGGCACTGAAGCTTTCTTT	CASSLGGSGTEAFF
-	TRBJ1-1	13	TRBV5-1	TGCGCCAGCAGCTTGTCCTTGAACACTGAAGCTTTCTTT	CASSLSLNTEAFF
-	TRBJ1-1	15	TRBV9	TGTGCCAGCAGCGTAGAGGCGGGTAGAGTCACTGAAGCTTTCTTT	CASSVEAGRVTEAFF